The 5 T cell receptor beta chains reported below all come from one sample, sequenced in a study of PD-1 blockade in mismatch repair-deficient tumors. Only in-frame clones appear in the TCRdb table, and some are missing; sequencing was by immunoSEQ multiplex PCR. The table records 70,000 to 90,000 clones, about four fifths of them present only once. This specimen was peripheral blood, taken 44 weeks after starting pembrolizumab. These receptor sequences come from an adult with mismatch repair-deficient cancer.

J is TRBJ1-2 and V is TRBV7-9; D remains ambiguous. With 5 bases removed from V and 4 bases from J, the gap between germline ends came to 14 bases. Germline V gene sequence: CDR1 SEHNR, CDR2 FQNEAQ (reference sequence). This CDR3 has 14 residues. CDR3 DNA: TGTGCCAGCAGCCCGTCGACGGAGTCCTATGGCTACACCTTC. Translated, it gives CASSPSTESYGYTF.

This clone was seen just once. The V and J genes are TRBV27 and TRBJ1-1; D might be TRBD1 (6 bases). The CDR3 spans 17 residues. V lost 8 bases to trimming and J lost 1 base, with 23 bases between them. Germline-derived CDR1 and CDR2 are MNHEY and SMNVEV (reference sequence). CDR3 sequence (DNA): TGTGCCAGCTGGGGAGGGAGGGGGTTGCAGGGGAACACTGAAGCTTTCTTT. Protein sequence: CASWGGRGLQGNTEAFF.

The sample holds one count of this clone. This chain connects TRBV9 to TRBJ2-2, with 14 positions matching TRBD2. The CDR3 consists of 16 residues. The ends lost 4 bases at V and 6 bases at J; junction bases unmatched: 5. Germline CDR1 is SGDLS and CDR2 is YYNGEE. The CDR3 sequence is CASSPGLAGEAGELFF. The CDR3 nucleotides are TGTGCCAGCAGCCCGGGACTAGCGGGAGAGGCCGGGGAGCTGTTTTTT.

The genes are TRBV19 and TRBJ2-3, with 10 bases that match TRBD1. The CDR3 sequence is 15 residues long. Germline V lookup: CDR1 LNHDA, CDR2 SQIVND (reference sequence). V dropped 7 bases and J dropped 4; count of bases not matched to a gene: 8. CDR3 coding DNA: TGTGCCAGTAATAAGGGGGACAGGGGCGCAGATACGCAGTATTTT. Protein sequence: CASNKGDRGADTQYF.

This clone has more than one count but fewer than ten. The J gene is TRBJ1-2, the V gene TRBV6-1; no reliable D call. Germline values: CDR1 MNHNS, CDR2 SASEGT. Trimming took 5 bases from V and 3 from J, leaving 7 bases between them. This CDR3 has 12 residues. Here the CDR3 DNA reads TGTGCCAGCAGTCACCGGGACTATGGCTACACCTTC. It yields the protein CASSHRDYGYTF.